This entry describes one T cell receptor beta chain. The target antigen is unknown. The sample is drawn from a study of CD8+CD57+ T cells in acquired aplastic anemia. Turning to the study itself: The study obtained an average of 3.2 ug of DNA from sorted CD4+ and CD8+ cells.

Study conclusions and caveats: Roughly 30 was the count of CD8+ CDR3 sequences that patients shared with controls. Patients and controls were not found to differ significantly in CD8+ Simpson's diversity.

This CDR3 contains 15 residues. V lost 5 bases, J lost 2 bases, and 14 bases lay in between. The V gene's germline CDR1 is SEHNR and CDR2 FQNEAQ (reference sequence). Profiling that covered TCR beta VDJ and CDR3 relied on genomic DNA as its template. One entry per CDR3 protein, called by TCRdb with MiXCR from the reads. The sample shows around 200,000 distinct CDR3 sequences, 60% to 65% of them seen only once. This clonotype was sampled from a human donor in good health. The J gene is TRBJ2-3, the V gene TRBV7-9, with D unclear. Specimen: sorted CD4+, CD8+, or CD8+CD57+ T cells (not recorded which) from PBMCs. CDR3 nucleotides: TGTGCCAGCAGCCCCTCAGGACCGAACACAGATACGCAGTATTTT. Translated, it gives CASSPSGPNTDTQYF.